The 16 T cell receptor beta chains below were found in one sample sequenced in a study of T-cell memory formation after mild COVID-19. Using its own MiXCR run on the 5' RACE reads, TCRdb lists one record per CDR3 protein. The data contain hundreds of thousands of distinct CDR3 sequences, 20% to 25% of them singletons. Sequencing was performed on PBMCs or a T cell subset sorted from them (not recorded which). These receptors all come from an adult woman who had mild COVID-19 (a few samples of this study predate the infection). Cell type and time point are not known.

The table lists this clonotype with a few counts. The CDR3 nucleotides read TGTGCCAGTAGTATGGTCTCGAAGGGTCAGCCCCAGCATTTT. Protein sequence: CASSMVSKGQPQHF. J is TRBJ1-5 and V is TRBV19; D call uncertain. In germline, CDR1 is LNHDA, CDR2 SQIVND (reference sequence). The CDR3 spans 14 residues. V lost 3 bases and J lost 6, with 12 bases in between.

The chain employs TRBV3-1 and TRBJ2-2, with no clear D. From germline, CDR1 is LGHDT and CDR2 YNNKEL (reference sequence). Trimming removed 0 bases at V and 7 bases at J, with 9 bases between. This CDR3 region has 14 residues. The CDR3 here is CASSQDGEIGELFF. The DNA for the CDR3 is TGTGCCAGCAGCCAAGATGGCGAAATCGGGGAGCTGTTTTTT.

This clonotype has only a few counts. J is TRBJ2-2 and V is TRBV7-2; 14 bases line up with TRBD2. Germline V gene sequence: CDR1 SGHTA, CDR2 FQGNSA. The CDR3 spans 17 residues. Trimming at V came to 5 bases and at J to 6 bases, leaving 8 bases not matched to a gene. The CDR3 loop is CASSRRLAGGYPGELFF. As DNA, the CDR3 is TGTGCCAGCAGCCGCAGACTAGCGGGAGGGTACCCCGGGGAGCTGTTTTTT.

The sample holds a few counts of this clonotype. This chain links TRBV3-1 with TRBJ2-7; 14 bases map to TRBD2. The trim removed 2 bases at V and 6 bases at J, leaving 9 bases unmatched. This CDR3 is built from 17 residues. Germline CDR1 and CDR2: LGHDT and YNNKEL (reference sequence). CDR3 sequence reads: CASSQPGTSGRLSEQYF. The CDR3 nucleotides read TGTGCCAGCAGCCAACCCGGGACTAGCGGGAGACTGAGCGAGCAGTACTTC.

This sequence joins TRBV11-2 and TRBJ2-1; TRBD2 matches at 8 bases. After removal of 3 bases from V and 4 bases from J, the junction contained 2 bases not matched to a gene. The CDR3 is 14 residues long. The germline CDR1 and CDR2 sequences are SGHAT and FQNNGV. CDR3 region: CASSFSGDYNEQFF. Here the CDR3 DNA reads TGTGCCAGCAGCTTTAGCGGGGATTACAATGAGCAGTTCTTC.

The table lists this clonotype with a few counts. The CDR3 is CASSLDEAYEQYF. As DNA, the CDR3 is TGTGCCAGCAGCTTAGACGAGGCCTACGAGCAGTACTTC. The chain carries TRBV7-6 and TRBJ2-7; D ambiguous. Germline V gene data show CDR1 as SGHVS and CDR2 as FNYEAQ. V was pared by 1 base and J by 2 bases, with 6 bases between. The CDR3 runs 13 residues.

The rearrangement links TRBV7-9 to TRBJ2-1; 7 bases are a match to TRBD2. This CDR3 comprises 14 residues. V shed 10 bases and J 10 bases; nucleotides not matched to a gene: 16. CDR1 and CDR2 (germline): SEHNR, FQNEAQ (reference sequence). CDR3 residues: CATRAMGGAGEQFF. DNA of the CDR3: TGTGCCACCCGAGCTATGGGAGGGGCGGGGGAGCAGTTCTTC.

The rearrangement uses TRBV7-2 and TRBJ2-3; 13 bases line up with TRBD2. J lost 4 bases, V lost 4 bases, and 5 bases had no gene match. In germline, CDR1 is SGHTA, CDR2 FQGNSA. The CDR3 is 16 amino acids. The CDR3 is CASSSGLAGWADTQYF. DNA of the CDR3: TGTGCCAGCAGCTCGGGACTAGCGGGATGGGCAGATACGCAGTATTTT.

The chain employs TRBV12-3 or TRBV12-4 and TRBJ2-5, with D maybe TRBD1 (6 bases). Between the trimmed V and J ends, which lost 5 bases and 4 bases, there was a span of 23 bases. The CDR3 is 17 amino acids. As DNA, the CDR3 is TGTGCCAGCAGTGGGGGCCCCCAGGGCGGAAAGGGAGAGACCCAGTACTTC. It specifies CASSGGPQGGKGETQYF.

This clonotype was seen a handful of times. V is TRBV19 and J is TRBJ2-1, with 9 bases that match TRBD2. Germline V CDR1 and CDR2: LNHDA, SQIVND (reference sequence). This CDR3 contains 16 residues. The ends lost 4 bases at V and 2 bases at J; junction bases unmatched: 6. In nucleotides, the CDR3 is TGTGCCAGTAGTACTGGGACTAGCTTACCCTACAATGAGCAGTTCTTC. It specifies CASSTGTSLPYNEQFF.

CDR3 sequence: CSVEFAGDAYNEQFF. For the CDR3, the DNA is TGCAGCGTTGAGTTTGCGGGGGATGCTTACAATGAGCAGTTCTTC. This chain links TRBV29-1 with TRBJ2-1; 7 bases agree with TRBD2. The CDR3 runs to 15 residues. V trimming: 3 bases; J trimming: 4 bases; junction bases outside the gene matches: 9. Germline lookup yields CDR1 SQVTM and CDR2 ANQGSEA.

The chain is built from TRBV5-6 and TRBJ2-7; no clear D gene. The CDR3 totals 14 residues. Germline values: CDR1 SGHDT, CDR2 YYEEEE. V was clipped by 0 bases and J by 5 bases, with 12 bases between them. The CDR3 DNA reads TGTGCCAGCAGCTTGGCGGGCGGAATCGACGAGCAGTACTTC. This translates into CASSLAGGIDEQYF.

This clonotype appeared a few times. The rearrangement joins TRBV29-1 to TRBJ2-1; D possibly corresponds to TRBD1 (6 bases). Germline CDR1 and CDR2: SQVTM and ANQGSEA. The V gene lost 8 bases and the J gene lost 7 bases, with 18 bases spanning the gap. The length of the CDR3 is 13 residues. CDR3 in amino acids: CSLSRGYNNEQFF. The CDR3 nucleotides read TGCAGCTTGAGCAGGGGCTATAATAATGAGCAGTTCTTC.

This clonotype has just a few counts. V usage is TRBV2 and J usage is TRBJ2-1; D unresolved. Trimming took 6 bases from V and 0 from J, leaving 9 bases between them. The germline V gene has CDR1 SNHLY and CDR2 FYNNEI. The CDR3 loop spans 14 amino acids. The CDR3 is CASRLTSSYNEQFF. CDR3 coding DNA: TGTGCCAGCAGACTAACAAGCTCCTACAATGAGCAGTTCTTC.

J is TRBJ2-3 and V is TRBV11-2; 7 bases fit TRBD2. The CDR3 extends over 16 amino acids. The V segment lost 5 bases and the J segment 7 bases; nucleotides outside the gene matches: 15. The germline gives CDR1 SGHAT, CDR2 FQNNGV. The CDR3, as DNA: TGTGCCAGCAGCCCCGGGACTACCCCGTACCTCAATACGCAGTATTTT. It is translated as CASSPGTTPYLNTQYF. Filled out from reference TRBV11-2 and TRBJ2-3, the complete variable domain reads EAGVAQSPRYKIIEKRQSVAFWCNPISGHATLYWYQQILGQGPKLLIQFQNNGVVDDSQLPKDRFSAERLKGVDSTLKIQPAKLEDSAVYLCASSPGTTPYLNTQYFGPGTRLTVL.

The rearrangement uses TRBV11-2 and TRBJ2-7; D uncertain. CDR1 is SGHAT and CDR2 is FQNNGV in the germline V gene. Between the trimmed V and J ends, which lost 3 bases and 0 bases, there was a span of 12 bases. The CDR3 is 15 amino acids. In DNA, the CDR3 is TGTGCCAGCAGCTTCGGACCGAACCCCTCCTACGAGCAGTACTTC. Translation: CASSFGPNPSYEQYF.